This is a list of T cell receptor beta chains from one sample in a study of T cell repertoires in cytomegalovirus infection. Their antigen targets remain unknown. In TCRdb, the reads were re-called with MiXCR into one record per CDR3 protein. The repertoire holds 450,000 to 600,000 distinct CDR3 sequences, with 30% to 40% as singletons. This specimen consisted of cultured PBMCs, obtained from culture after CMV antigen stimulation. The receptors were sampled from a human donor in good health (CMV status not recorded). Some clones in this sample may be carry-over from other donors' samples. Both conserved end residues are part of each CDR3.

v_gene: TRBV12-3/TRBV12-4; CDR3aa: CASSRPGSDGYTF
v_gene: TRBV7-4; CDR3aa: CASSLVLEVGELFF
v_gene: TRBV2; CDR3aa: CASEREPSYEQYF
v_gene: TRBV27; CDR3aa: CASSLSLDYGYTF
v_gene: TRBV7-9; CDR3aa: CASSNRETDTQYF
v_gene: TRBV12-3/TRBV12-4; CDR3aa: CASSLDREQFF
v_gene: TRBV5-4; CDR3aa: CASGSLESEQYF
v_gene: TRBV10-3; CDR3aa: CAIRKDETEKLFF
v_gene: TRBV7-2; CDR3aa: CASSLVLRGETQYF
v_gene: TRBV6-6; CDR3aa: CASSSLAGGAYEQYF
v_gene: TRBV4-1; CDR3aa: CASSHPRQGWPAKNIQYF
v_gene: TRBV12-3/TRBV12-4; CDR3aa: CASSSQAPGGETQYF
v_gene: TRBV18; CDR3aa: CASSPGSPRNEQFF
v_gene: TRBV7-9; CDR3aa: CASRRADEAFF
v_gene: TRBV7-6; CDR3aa: CASSLVRAGVADTQYF
v_gene: TRBV7-2; CDR3aa: CASSLAGLAGGQETQYF
v_gene: TRBV7-8; CDR3aa: CASSLGLAGPADTQYF
v_gene: TRBV24-1; CDR3aa: CATSDDPNRTLAGVPYNEQFF
v_gene: TRBV7-8; CDR3aa: CASSFTFFYEQYF
v_gene: TRBV7-8; CDR3aa: CASSLGEASTDTQYF
v_gene: TRBV28; CDR3aa: CASSPSPGRGTYGYTF
v_gene: TRBV4-3; CDR3aa: CASSPTPTGSYGNTIYF
v_gene: TRBV28; CDR3aa: CASTTDRGRLTGELFF
v_gene: TRBV7-6; CDR3aa: CASTTWAPEETQYF
v_gene: TRBV12-3/TRBV12-4; CDR3aa: CASSLRAGDSPLHF
v_gene: TRBV7-2; CDR3aa: CASSWVGAEEAFF
v_gene: TRBV29-1; CDR3aa: CSVAGGAGGLNYNEQFF
v_gene: TRBV6-1; CDR3aa: CASSFGTSGIAGELFF
v_gene: TRBV6-2/TRBV6-3; CDR3aa: CASTFRVGGNNEQFF
v_gene: TRBV6-6; CDR3aa: CASSQNYEKLFF
v_gene: TRBV11-2; CDR3aa: CASSYDWTSGDPYEQYF
v_gene: TRBV6-5; CDR3aa: CASSYRADTGELFF
v_gene: TRBV6-1; CDR3aa: CASSRHFMGDHTF
v_gene: TRBV2; CDR3aa: CASSGERSDTGELFF
v_gene: TRBV6-2/TRBV6-3; CDR3aa: CASTTRMGGQQETQYF
v_gene: TRBV7-8; CDR3aa: CASSSPWGGSYNEQFF
v_gene: TRBV5-1; CDR3aa: CASSRPRDSYNEQFF
v_gene: TRBV6-1; CDR3aa: CASSESRLAGRDTQYF
v_gene: TRBV5-1; CDR3aa: CASSLFSPHLGSTDTQYF
v_gene: TRBV3-1; CDR3aa: CASSQIAGLANNEQFF
v_gene: TRBV12-5; CDR3aa: CASALGRNYEQYF
v_gene: TRBV7-9; CDR3aa: CASSRSVDTQYF